This TCR beta chain came from a study of blood T cells in healthy people across ages. Points from the study as a whole: There was no known CMV status for donors, so expanded clonotype changes were possibly confounded.

Comment on this clonotype: No antigen is known for it.

Through a sample-barcoded 5' primer and a J-beta primer mix, a second PCR was run for roughly 7 to 11 cycles. A single record per CDR3 protein comes from TCRdb applying MiXCR to the 5' RACE reads. This table holds hundreds of thousands of distinct CDR3 sequences, under 45% found once. In terms of origin and age, donors were healthy Caucasian individuals from Russia aged roughly 6 to 95. The sample comprised blood. This clonotype was sampled from a man in his fifties or sixties in good health.

CDR3 amino acids: CAISDGAQETQYF. The CDR3 coding sequence is TGTGCCATCAGTGATGGGGCTCAAGAGACCCAGTACTTC. The chain combines TRBV10-3 with TRBJ2-5; D is perhaps TRBD1 (5 bases). The CDR3 runs 13 residues. The V gene's germline CDR1 is ENHRY and CDR2 SYGVKD. The ends were cut back, 3 bases at V and 2 bases at J, with 7 bases in the middle.